This TCR beta chain stems from a study of T cells in Graves' hyperthyroidism and ophthalmopathy. This clonotype occurred many times. The CDR3 contains 13 residues. V lost 4 bases and J 7 bases, leaving 16 bases between the germline ends. Germline CDR1 and CDR2: GTSNPN and SVGIG (reference sequence). Amplified TCR beta CDR3 regions derived from RNA transcripts. When the TCR CDR3 underwent first-round RT-PCR, the HTBI primer set was used. TCRdb called the multiplex PCR reads again in MiXCR, with one record for every CDR3 protein. The sample lists some 370,000 distinct CDR3 sequences, 11% to 15% occurring once.

This TCR was recovered from a man between 45 and 60 years old with Graves' ophthalmopathy. This sequence joins TRBV30 and TRBJ1-2; weak D call: TRBD1 (5 bases). The material sequenced was blood. The CDR3 loop is CAWTLQGAFGYTF. The CDR3 coding sequence is TGTGCCTGGACTCTTCAAGGGGCCTTTGGCTACACCTTC. Full variable domain (remainder filled in from reference TRBV30 and TRBJ1-2): SQTIHQWPATLVQPVGSPLSLECTVEGTSNPNLYWYRQAAGRGLQLLFYSVGIGQISSEVPQNLSASRPQDRQFILSSKKLLLSDSGFYLCAWTLQGAFGYTFGSGTRLTVV.